Listed below are T cell receptor beta chains from one sample, sequenced in a study of shared clonotypes between healthy human individuals. TCRdb's table, derived via immunoSEQ multiplex PCR, lists solely in-frame clones and lacks some. The sample consists of millions of clones, approximately 94% of them appearing once. The specimen was naive CD8+ T cells from PBMCs. The receptors here all came from a man aged 18 to 30 in good health. Some clones in this sample may be carry-over from other donors' samples. The CDR3 runs from the conserved cysteine through the conserved F or W. The order of the fields is J gene, clone size, D gene, V gene, CDR3 DNA, CDR3 protein. D genes are given only for firm matches. Not all rows give a size; the values are once, few, many and, for expanded clones, a class.

>TRBJ2-7|.|.|TRBV7-8
TGTGCCAGCAGCTTAGGGGACCCTGGGCAGTACTTC
CASSLGDPGQYF
>TRBJ2-7|.|.|TRBV11-1
TGTGCCAGCAGCTTATGGGGACACTACTACGAGCAGTACTTC
CASSLWGHYYEQYF
>TRBJ2-1|.|TRBD2|TRBV11-3
TGTGCCAGCAGCTCTAGCGGGAGATCCAGCAATGAGCAGTTCTTC
CASSSSGRSSNEQFF
>TRBJ2-6|.|.|TRBV5-6
TGTGCCACCAGCTCTGGGTGGGCTTATGGGGCCAACGTCCTGACTTTC
CATSSGWAYGANVLTF
>TRBJ2-7|.|.|TRBV5-1
TGCGCCAGCAGCTTCGATTTCGGTGACGCGTCCTACGAGCAGTACTTC
CASSFDFGDASYEQYF
>TRBJ2-1|.|.|TRBV29-1
TGCAGCGTTGGGGGGCTCGGGTACAATGAGCAGTTCTTC
CSVGGLGYNEQFF
>TRBJ1-2|.|.|TRBV23-1
TGCGCCAGCAGTCAACCACAACGGGGGCAGGGAACACCAAACTATGGCTACACCTTC
CASSQPQRGQGTPNYGYTF
>TRBJ2-7|.|.|TRBV19
TGTGCCAGTAGTATTTGGGGGACTGATTCCGAGCAGTACTTC
CASSIWGTDSEQYF
>TRBJ2-3|once|TRBD2|TRBV11-3
TGTGCCAGCAGCGGAAGACTAGCGGGAGAGGATACGCAGTATTTT
CASSGRLAGEDTQYF
>TRBJ1-1|.|.|TRBV7-8
TGTGCCAGCAGCTTGTACAGCGGGGGTGACACTGAAGCTTTCTTT
CASSLYSGGDTEAFF
>TRBJ2-2|.|TRBD2|TRBV13
TGTGCCAGCAGCCACGCTAGCGGGAGATCCGGGGAGCTGTTTTTT
CASSHASGRSGELFF
>TRBJ1-1|.|.|TRBV30
TGTGCCTGGAGATTCAGAACTGAAGCTTTCTTT
CAWRFRTEAFF
>TRBJ1-5|.|.|TRBV19
TGTGCCAGTAGAGGACAGCTTTACAATCAGCCCCAGCATTTT
CASRGQLYNQPQHF
>TRBJ2-7|once|.|TRBV7-9
TGTGCCAGCAGCTTGGCCCCGCACAGGGACAACGAGCAGTACTTC
CASSLAPHRDNEQYF
>TRBJ1-5|.|.|TRBV29-1
TGCAGCGTTGTCGTACGCGGGGGCCTGAATCAGCCCCAGCATTTT
CSVVVRGGLNQPQHF
>TRBJ1-3|.|.|TRBV5-4
TGTGCCAGCAGCTTGCGTGCAAACACCATATATTTT
CASSLRANTIYF
>TRBJ2-7|.|TRBD2|TRBV5-1
TGCGCCAGCAGCCCGAAGACTAGCGGGATCGGTGAGCAGTACTTC
CASSPKTSGIGEQYF
>TRBJ2-3|once|.|TRBV28
TGTGCCAGCAGTTTTGGTGCGGGCACAGATACGCAGTATTTT
CASSFGAGTDTQYF
>TRBJ1-5|.|TRBD1|TRBV28
TGTGCCAGCAGTACAAGTCGACAGGGGAGTCAGCCCCAGCATTTT
CASSTSRQGSQPQHF
>TRBJ2-3|once|TRBD1|TRBV9
TGTGCCAGCAGCGTCCGGGACAGAGGAGTCACAGATACGCAGTATTTT
CASSVRDRGVTDTQYF
>TRBJ2-3|.|TRBD1|TRBV5-1
TGCGCCAGCAGCTTGGACCTCCGGGACAGCGTCTATTTT
CASSLDLRDSVYF
>TRBJ2-2|.|.|TRBV4-3
TGCGCCAGCAGCCAAGGAGGGGCAGGGGCCGGGGAGCTGTTTTTT
CASSQGGAGAGELFF
>TRBJ2-2|.|TRBD1|TRBV7-9
TGTGCCAGCAGCCCTAGGACAGGGTTAGTCGGGGAGCTGTTTTTT
CASSPRTGLVGELFF
>TRBJ1-1|.|.|TRBV5-4
TGTGCCAGCAGCGCACCCCCCCGGGTAAACACTGAAGCTTTCTTT
CASSAPPRVNTEAFF
>TRBJ2-7|.|TRBD1|TRBV27
TGTGCCAGCAGTTCATCCGGGACAGGGACCTACGAGCAGTACTTC
CASSSSGTGTYEQYF
>TRBJ1-1|once|TRBD1|TRBV19
TGTGCCAGTAGTATAAACCTTAGACAGGGGCCGGGGACTGAAGCTTTCTTT
CASSINLRQGPGTEAFF
>TRBJ1-4|.|.|TRBV7-9
TGTGCCAGCAGCCCGGGGGGTGGGAGCGGAAAACTGTTTTTT
CASSPGGGSGKLFF
>TRBJ1-2|.|TRBD1|TRBV5-1
TGCGCCAGCAGCTTGGCCCAGCAGGGGGCCTATGGCTACACCTTC
CASSLAQQGAYGYTF
>TRBJ2-3|.|TRBD1|TRBV4-1
TGCGCCAGCAGCCAAATAGGACAGGGGGCTCGTCATTATTTT
CASSQIGQGARHYF
>TRBJ2-7|.|TRBD1|TRBV2
TGTGCCAGTTTGGGGACAGGGACCTACGAGCAGTACTTC
CASLGTGTYEQYF
>TRBJ2-2|.|TRBD2|TRBV7-9
TGTGCCTCCAGAGCCCGACGGGAGGGTCACACCGGGGAGCTGTTTTTT
CASRARREGHTGELFF
>TRBJ2-7|.|TRBD2|TRBV6-5
TGTGCCAGCAGTTACTTAAGCGGGAGCTACGAGCAGTACTTC
CASSYLSGSYEQYF
>TRBJ1-4|.|.|TRBV9
TGTGCCAGCAGCGGGATGGGGGTCCCTAATGAAAAACTGTTTTTT
CASSGMGVPNEKLFF
>TRBJ1-4|.|.|TRBV5-8
TGTGCCAGCAGCCTTAAGAGGCGCGGGACCCTGGGGAATAATGAAAAACTGTTTTTT
CASSLKRRGTLGNNEKLFF
>TRBJ2-1|once|.|TRBV19
TGTGCCAGTAAAGTTAGGGCTAGCGAAGACAATGAGCAGTTCTTC
CASKVRASEDNEQFF
>TRBJ2-6|.|.|TRBV30
TGTGCCTGGAGTGTAGAATGGGGCGCATCTGGGGCCAACGTCCTGACTTTC
CAWSVEWGASGANVLTF
>TRBJ2-3|.|.|TRBV6-5
TGTGCCAGCAGTTACTTGACGACGGGGGATACGCAGTATTTT
CASSYLTTGDTQYF
>TRBJ2-1|once|TRBD1|TRBV30
TGTGCCTGGATGGGACAGGGTGGCGATGAGCAGTTCTTC
CAWMGQGGDEQFF
>TRBJ2-1|once|TRBD2|TRBV7-2
TGTGCCAGCAGCCAAACGGGACTAGCGGGATACAATGAGCAGTTCTTC
CASSQTGLAGYNEQFF
>TRBJ1-1|few|.|TRBV4-3
TGCGCCAGCAGCCAATCGGAGTACACTGAAGCTTTCTTT
CASSQSEYTEAFF
>TRBJ1-4|.|.|TRBV19
TGTGCCAGTAGTATCAGGGGCAGCATCAATGAAAAACTGTTTTTT
CASSIRGSINEKLFF
>TRBJ2-7|.|.|TRBV4-1
TGCGCCAGCAGCCTCTTTATGGGGGTCTTTTCACGTACAGTCGAGCAGTACTTC
CASSLFMGVFSRTVEQYF